The 2 T cell receptor beta chains in this list originate from one sample, sequenced in a study of blood T cell repertoires in COVID-19. TCRdb's copy holds only in-frame clones and misses some; the assay was immunoSEQ multiplex PCR. Here the sample spans approximately 270,000 clones, about 80% being singletons. The sample taken for sequencing was peripheral blood. These receptors were obtained from a person aged 70 to 85 with COVID-19, enrolled during active disease.

The V gene is TRBV25-1, the J gene TRBJ2-2; a possible D gene is TRBD2 (5 bases). Trimming cost V 7 bases and J 4 bases, with 13 bases left between them. Germline CDR1 MGHDK, CDR2 SYGVNS. This CDR3 region has 14 residues. CDR3 loop: CASTRGSGTGELFF. The CDR3, as DNA: TGTGCCAGCACACGGGGTTCGGGCACCGGGGAGCTGTTTTTT.

CDR3 nucleotide sequence: TGTGCCAGCAGCTTGGCTGTTAGCGGGGGGCTAGCAGATACGCAGTATTTT. Protein product: CASSLAVSGGLADTQYF. V usage is TRBV5-4 and J usage is TRBJ2-3; 10 bases line up with TRBD2. J lost 4 bases, V lost 0 bases, and 8 bases had no gene match. Germline loops: CDR1 SGHNT, CDR2 YYREEE (reference sequence). The CDR3 covers 17 residues.